This T cell receptor beta chain was identified in a study of CD8 T cells in Susac syndrome. Study details: Within the sequenced Susac syndrome patient group, roughly 6 exhibited active disease and about 8 were in remission.

Study-wide results and limits: The authors acknowledged that the study's TCR sequencing and HLA analysis involved relatively few individuals.

Roughly 0.45 to 1 ug RNA was reverse transcribed with random hexamers. An immunoSEQ multiplex PCR amplified TCR beta CDR3 over 54 Vbeta and 13 Jbeta. TCRdb ran MiXCR on the immunoSEQ multiplex PCR reads and lists one entry per CDR3 protein. The table shows roughly 110,000 distinct CDR3 sequences, with approximately 93% occurring only once. Details on this clonotype: Its target is not known.

V was clipped by 8 bases and J by 3 bases; unmatched bases: 14. The CDR3 is made up of 16 amino acids. In germline, CDR1 is MNHNY, CDR2 SVGAGI (reference sequence). V is TRBV6-6 and J is TRBJ2-5, with 8 bases fitting TRBD1. Sample: CD8+ T cells from PBMCs. The sequence was collected from a human donor with Susac syndrome. CDR3 sequence: CASEQTGTGGEETQYF. The CDR3 coding sequence is TGTGCCAGCGAGCAGACCGGGACAGGCGGTGAAGAGACCCAGTACTTC.